The present entry profiles one T cell receptor (beta chain) with its context. These data come from a study of blood T cell repertoires in COVID-19. Sequencing used immunoSEQ multiplex PCR; TCRdb keeps in-frame clones, though not all of them. The data contain hundreds of thousands of clones, 75% to 90% of them singletons. Looked up from germline, CDR1 is MNHEY and CDR2 is SVGAGI. The CDR3 is 10 residues long. V lost 6 bases to trimming and J lost 7 bases, with 4 bases between them. The TCR sequence derives from a woman between 18 and 29 years old with acute or convalescent COVID-19. The chain is built from TRBV6-5 and TRBJ1-3; no firm D call. The material sequenced was peripheral blood. For the CDR3, the DNA is TGTGCCAGCAGCGGGAACACCATATATTTT. Encoded protein: CASSGNTIYF.